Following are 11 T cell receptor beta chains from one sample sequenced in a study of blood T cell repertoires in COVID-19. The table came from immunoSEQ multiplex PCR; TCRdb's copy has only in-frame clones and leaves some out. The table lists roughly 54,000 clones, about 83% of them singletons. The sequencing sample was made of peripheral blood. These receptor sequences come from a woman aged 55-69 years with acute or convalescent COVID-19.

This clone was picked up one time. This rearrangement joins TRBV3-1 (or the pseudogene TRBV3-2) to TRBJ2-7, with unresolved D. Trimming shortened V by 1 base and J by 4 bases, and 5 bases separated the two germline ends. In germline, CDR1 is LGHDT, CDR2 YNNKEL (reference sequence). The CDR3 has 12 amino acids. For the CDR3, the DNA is TGTGCCAGCAGCCAAGTCAAATACGAGCAGTACTTC. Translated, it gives CASSQVKYEQYF.

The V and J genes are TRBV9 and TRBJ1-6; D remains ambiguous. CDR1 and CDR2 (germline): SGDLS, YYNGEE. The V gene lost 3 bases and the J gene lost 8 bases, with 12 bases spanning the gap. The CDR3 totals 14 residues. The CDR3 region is CASSEQDTYSPLHF. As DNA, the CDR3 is TGTGCCAGCAGCGAGCAAGACACTTATTCACCCCTCCACTTT. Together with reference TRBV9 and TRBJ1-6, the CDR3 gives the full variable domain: DSGVTQTPKHLITATGQRVTLRCSPRSGDLSVYWYQQSLDQGLQFLIQYYNGEERAKGNILERFSAQQFPDLHSELNLSSLELGDSALYFCASSEQDTYSPLHFGNGTRLTVT.

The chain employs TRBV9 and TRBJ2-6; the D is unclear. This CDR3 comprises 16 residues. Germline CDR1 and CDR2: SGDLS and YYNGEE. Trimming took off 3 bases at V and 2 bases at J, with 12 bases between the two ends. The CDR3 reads CASSGHVPTGANVLTF. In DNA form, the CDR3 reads TGTGCCAGCAGCGGACATGTTCCTACTGGGGCCAACGTCCTGACTTTC.

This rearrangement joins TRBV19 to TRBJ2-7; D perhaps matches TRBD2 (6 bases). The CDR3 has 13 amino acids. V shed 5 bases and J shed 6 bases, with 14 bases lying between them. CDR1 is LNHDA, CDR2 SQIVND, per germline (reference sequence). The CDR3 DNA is TGTGCCAGTAGTTACGGGACTTTTGGCGAGCAGTACTTC. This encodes CASSYGTFGEQYF.

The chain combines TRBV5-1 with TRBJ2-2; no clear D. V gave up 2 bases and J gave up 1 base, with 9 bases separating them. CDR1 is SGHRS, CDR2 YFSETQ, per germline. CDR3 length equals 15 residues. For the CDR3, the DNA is TGCGCCAGCAGCTTTTCGACAAAGAACACCGGGGAGCTGTTTTTT. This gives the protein CASSFSTKNTGELFF.

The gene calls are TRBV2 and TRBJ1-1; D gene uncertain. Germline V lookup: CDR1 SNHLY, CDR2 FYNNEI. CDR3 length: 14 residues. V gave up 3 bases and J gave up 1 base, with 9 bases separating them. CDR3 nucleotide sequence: TGTGCCAGCAGTGATGGAGGACGGAACACTGAAGCTTTCTTT. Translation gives CASSDGGRNTEAFF.

The CDR3 protein is CAISEAGNTEAFF. The CDR3 nucleotides are TGTGCCATCAGTGAGGCGGGAAACACTGAAGCTTTCTTT. The chain uses TRBV10-3 and TRBJ1-1; D remains ambiguous. From germline, CDR1 is ENHRY and CDR2 SYGVKD. The CDR3 covers 13 residues. V was cut by 2 bases and J by 2 bases, with 6 bases left in between.

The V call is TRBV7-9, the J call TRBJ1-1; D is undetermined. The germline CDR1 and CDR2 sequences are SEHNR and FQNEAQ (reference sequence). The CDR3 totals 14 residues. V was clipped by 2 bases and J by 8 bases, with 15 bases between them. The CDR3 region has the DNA TGTGCCAGCAGCTTAAGCCTTGCGGGAAACGAAGCTTTCTTT. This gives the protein CASSLSLAGNEAFF.

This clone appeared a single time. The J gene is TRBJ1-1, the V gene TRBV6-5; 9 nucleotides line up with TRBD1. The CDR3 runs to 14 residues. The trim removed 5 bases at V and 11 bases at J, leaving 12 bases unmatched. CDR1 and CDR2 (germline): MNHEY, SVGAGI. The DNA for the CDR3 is TGTGCCAGCAGTCCCGGGACAGGGTTTGCCCAGGCTTTCTTT. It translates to CASSPGTGFAQAFF.

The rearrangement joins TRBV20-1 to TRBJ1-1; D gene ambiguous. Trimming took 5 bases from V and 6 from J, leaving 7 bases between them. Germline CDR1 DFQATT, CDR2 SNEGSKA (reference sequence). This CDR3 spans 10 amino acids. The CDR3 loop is CSALRSEAFF. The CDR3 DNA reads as TGCAGTGCTCTGAGATCTGAAGCTTTCTTT.

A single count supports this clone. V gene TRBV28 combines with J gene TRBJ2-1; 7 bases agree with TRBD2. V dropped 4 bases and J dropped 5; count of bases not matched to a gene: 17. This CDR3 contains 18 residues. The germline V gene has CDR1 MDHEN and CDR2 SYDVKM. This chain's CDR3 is CASSSLLGPAGWDNEQFF. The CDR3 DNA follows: TGTGCCAGCAGTTCCCTTTTAGGCCCAGCGGGGTGGGACAATGAGCAGTTCTTC.